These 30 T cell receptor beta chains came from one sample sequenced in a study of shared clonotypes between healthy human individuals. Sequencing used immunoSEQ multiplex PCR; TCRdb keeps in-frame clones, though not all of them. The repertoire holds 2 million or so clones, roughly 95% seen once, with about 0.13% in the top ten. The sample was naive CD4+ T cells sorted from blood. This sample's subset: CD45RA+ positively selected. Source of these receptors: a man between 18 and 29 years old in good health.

The CDR3 spells CATKGGDGANVLTF. The CDR3 DNA sequence: TGTGCCACCAAAGGGGGCGATGGGGCCAACGTCCTGACTTTC. The chain uses TRBV10-3 and TRBJ2-6; 7 positions match TRBD1. CDR1 and CDR2 from the germline V gene are ENHRY and SYGVKD. This CDR3 is built from 14 residues. V dropped 10 bases and J dropped 3; count of bases not matched to a gene: 6.

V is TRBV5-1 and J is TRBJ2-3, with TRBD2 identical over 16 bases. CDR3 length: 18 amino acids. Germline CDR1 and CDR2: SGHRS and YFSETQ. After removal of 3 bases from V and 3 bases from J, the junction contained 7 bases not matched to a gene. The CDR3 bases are TGCGCCAGCAGCTGGGCCGGGACTAGCGGGAGGGCTACAGATACGCAGTATTTT. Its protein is CASSWAGTSGRATDTQYF.

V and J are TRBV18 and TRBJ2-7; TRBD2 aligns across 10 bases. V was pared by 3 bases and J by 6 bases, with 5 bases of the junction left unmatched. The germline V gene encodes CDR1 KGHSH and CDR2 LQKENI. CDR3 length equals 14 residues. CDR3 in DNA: TGTGCCAGCTCACCTTCAAGCGGGAGGGGCGAGCAGTACTTC. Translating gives CASSPSSGRGEQYF.

In nucleotides, the CDR3 is TGTGCCAGCCGCCGTGGAGGAGCTACCAATCAGCCCCAGCATTTT. Translation gives CASRRGGATNQPQHF. The V and J genes are TRBV6-5 and TRBJ1-5; no clear D. Trimming shortened V by 8 bases and J by 3 bases, and 17 bases separated the two germline ends. The V gene's germline CDR1 is MNHEY and CDR2 SVGAGI. CDR3 length: 15 amino acids.

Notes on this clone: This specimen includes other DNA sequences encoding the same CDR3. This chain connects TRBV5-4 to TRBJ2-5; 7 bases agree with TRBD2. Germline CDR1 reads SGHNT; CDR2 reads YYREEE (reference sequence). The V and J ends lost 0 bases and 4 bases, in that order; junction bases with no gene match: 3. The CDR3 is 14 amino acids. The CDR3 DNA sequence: TGTGCCAGCAGCTTGGTGGCGGGGGTAGAGACCCAGTACTTC. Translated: CASSLVAGVETQYF. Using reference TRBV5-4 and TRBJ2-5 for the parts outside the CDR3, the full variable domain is ETGVTQSPTHLIKTRGQQVTLRCSSQSGHNTVSWYQQALGQGPQFIFQYYREEENGRGNFPPRFSGLQFPNYSSELNVNALELDDSALYLCASSLVAGVETQYFGPGTRLLVL.

The CDR3 nucleotides are TGTGCCAGCAGCCTTATTTCCCCGGGACCCCGCACCGGGGAGCTGTTTTTT. Protein product: CASSLISPGPRTGELFF. The V gene is TRBV11-2, the J gene TRBJ2-2; TRBD1 or TRBD2 may be the D gene (5 bases each). Germline V gene sequence: CDR1 SGHAT, CDR2 FQNNGV. The CDR3 is 17 residues long. V lost 5 bases and J lost 4, with 20 bases in between.

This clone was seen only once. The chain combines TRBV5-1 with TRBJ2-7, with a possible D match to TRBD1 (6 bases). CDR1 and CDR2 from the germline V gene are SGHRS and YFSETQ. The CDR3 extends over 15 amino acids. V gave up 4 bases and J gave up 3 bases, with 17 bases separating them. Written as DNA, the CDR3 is TGCGCCAGCAGCGGAAGGGGGTCCGATCTCTACGAGCAGTACTTC. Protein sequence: CASSGRGSDLYEQYF.

The CDR3 DNA reads TGTGCCAGCACCGAGCGAGGGCCCACAGATACGCAGTATTTT. This encodes CASTERGPTDTQYF. The chain carries TRBV7-2 and TRBJ2-3, with D perhaps matching TRBD2 (5 bases). CDR1 and CDR2 (germline): SGHTA, FQGNSA. The CDR3 runs to 14 residues. V lost 7 bases, J lost 2 bases, and 13 bases lay in between.

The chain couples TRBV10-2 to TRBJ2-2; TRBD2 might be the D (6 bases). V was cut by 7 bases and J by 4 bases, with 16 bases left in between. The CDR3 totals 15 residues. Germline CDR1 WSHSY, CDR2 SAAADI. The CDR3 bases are TGCGCCAGCACCCCCCCGAAGGGACTCACCGGGGAGCTGTTTTTT. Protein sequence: CASTPPKGLTGELFF.

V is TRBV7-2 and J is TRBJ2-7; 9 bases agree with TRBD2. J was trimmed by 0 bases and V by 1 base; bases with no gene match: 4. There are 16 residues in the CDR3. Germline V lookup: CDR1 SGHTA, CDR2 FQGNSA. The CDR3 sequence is CASSLDWTSVSYEQYF. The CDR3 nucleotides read TGTGCCAGCAGCTTAGACTGGACTAGCGTCTCCTACGAGCAGTACTTC.

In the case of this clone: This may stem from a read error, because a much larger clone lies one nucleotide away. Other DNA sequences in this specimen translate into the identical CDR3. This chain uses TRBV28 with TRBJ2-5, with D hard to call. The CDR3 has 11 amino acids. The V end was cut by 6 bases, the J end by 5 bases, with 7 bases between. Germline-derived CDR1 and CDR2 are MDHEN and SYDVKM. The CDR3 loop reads CASSLGETQYF. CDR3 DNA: TGTGCCAGCAGCCTAGGGGAGACCCAGTACTTC.

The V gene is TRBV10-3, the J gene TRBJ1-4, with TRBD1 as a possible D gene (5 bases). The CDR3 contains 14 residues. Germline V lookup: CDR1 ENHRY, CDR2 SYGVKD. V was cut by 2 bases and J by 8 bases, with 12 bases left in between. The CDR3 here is CAISEGGTFEKLFF. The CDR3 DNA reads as TGTGCCATCAGTGAGGGAGGGACTTTCGAAAAACTGTTTTTT.

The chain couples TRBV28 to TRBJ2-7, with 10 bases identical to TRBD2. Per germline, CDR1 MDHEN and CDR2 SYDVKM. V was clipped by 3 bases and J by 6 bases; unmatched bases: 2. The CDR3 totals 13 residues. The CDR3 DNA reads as TGTGCCAGCAGTTTTCGGACTAGCGGCGAGCAGTACTTC. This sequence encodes CASSFRTSGEQYF.

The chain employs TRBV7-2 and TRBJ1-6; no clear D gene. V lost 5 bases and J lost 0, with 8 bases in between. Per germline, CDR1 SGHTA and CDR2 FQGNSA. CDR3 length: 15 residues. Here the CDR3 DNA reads TGTGCCAGCAGCACGAGCCGCTCCTATAATTCACCCCTCCACTTT. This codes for CASSTSRSYNSPLHF.

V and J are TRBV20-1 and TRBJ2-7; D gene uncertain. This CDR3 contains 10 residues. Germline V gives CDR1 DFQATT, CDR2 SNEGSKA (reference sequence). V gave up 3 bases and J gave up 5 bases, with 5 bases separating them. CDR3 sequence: CSARLNEQYF. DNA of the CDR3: TGCAGTGCTAGGCTAAACGAGCAGTACTTC.

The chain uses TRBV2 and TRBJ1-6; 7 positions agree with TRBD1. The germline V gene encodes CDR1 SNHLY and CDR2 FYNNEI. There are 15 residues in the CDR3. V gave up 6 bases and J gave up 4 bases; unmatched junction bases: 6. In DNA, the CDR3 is TGTGCCAGCAGGGACCGGGACAGATATAATTCACCCCTCCACTTT. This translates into CASRDRDRYNSPLHF.

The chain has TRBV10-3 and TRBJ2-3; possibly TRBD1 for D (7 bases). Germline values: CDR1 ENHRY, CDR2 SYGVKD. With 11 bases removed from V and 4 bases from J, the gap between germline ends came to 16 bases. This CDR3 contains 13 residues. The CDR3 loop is CAAARGVADTQYF. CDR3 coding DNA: TGTGCCGCCGCCAGGGGGGTAGCAGATACGCAGTATTTT.

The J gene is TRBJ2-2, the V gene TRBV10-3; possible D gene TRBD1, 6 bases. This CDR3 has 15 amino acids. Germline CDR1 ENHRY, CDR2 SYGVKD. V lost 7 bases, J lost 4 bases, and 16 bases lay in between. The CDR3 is CAITIGGEATGELFF. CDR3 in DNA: TGTGCCATCACCATAGGGGGAGAGGCCACCGGGGAGCTGTTTTTT.

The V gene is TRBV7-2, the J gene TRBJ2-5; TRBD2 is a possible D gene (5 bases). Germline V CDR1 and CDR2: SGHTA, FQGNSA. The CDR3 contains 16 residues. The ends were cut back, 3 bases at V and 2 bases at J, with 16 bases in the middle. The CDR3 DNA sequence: TGTGCCAGCAGCTTTTGGCTAGCTCCCCAGCAAGAGACCCAGTACTTC. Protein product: CASSFWLAPQQETQYF.

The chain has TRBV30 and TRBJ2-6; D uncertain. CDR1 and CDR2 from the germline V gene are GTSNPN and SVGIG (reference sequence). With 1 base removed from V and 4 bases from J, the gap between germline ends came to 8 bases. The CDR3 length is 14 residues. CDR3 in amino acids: CAWSEGLGANVLTF. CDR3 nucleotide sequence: TGTGCCTGGAGTGAGGGTCTGGGGGCCAACGTCCTGACTTTC.

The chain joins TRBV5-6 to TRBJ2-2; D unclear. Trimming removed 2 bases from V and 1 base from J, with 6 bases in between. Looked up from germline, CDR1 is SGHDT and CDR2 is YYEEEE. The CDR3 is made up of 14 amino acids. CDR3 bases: TGTGCCAGCAGCTTCCGGATGAACACCGGGGAGCTGTTTTTT. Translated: CASSFRMNTGELFF.

The CDR3 loop is CASSLGQLRGPSNEKLFF. The CDR3, as DNA: TGCGCCAGCAGCTTGGGACAACTGAGGGGGCCGTCTAATGAAAAACTGTTTTTT. The chain is built from TRBV5-1 and TRBJ1-4, with 7 positions matching TRBD1. The CDR3 has 18 amino acids. With V trimmed by 0 bases and J by 3 bases, 11 bases remained unmatched. The germline V gene encodes CDR1 SGHRS and CDR2 YFSETQ.

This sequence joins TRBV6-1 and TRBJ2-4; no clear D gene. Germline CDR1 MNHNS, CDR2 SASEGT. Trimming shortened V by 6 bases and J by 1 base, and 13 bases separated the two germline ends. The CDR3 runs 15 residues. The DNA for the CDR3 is TGTGCCAGCAGGACACCTACTTCTGCCAAAAACATTCAGTACTTC. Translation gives CASRTPTSAKNIQYF.

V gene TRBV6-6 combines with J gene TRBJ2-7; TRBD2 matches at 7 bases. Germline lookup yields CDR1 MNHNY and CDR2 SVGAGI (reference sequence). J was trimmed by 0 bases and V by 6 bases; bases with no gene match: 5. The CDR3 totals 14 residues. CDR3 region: CASRLAYSSYEQYF. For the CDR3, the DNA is TGTGCCAGCAGACTAGCGTACAGCTCCTACGAGCAGTACTTC.

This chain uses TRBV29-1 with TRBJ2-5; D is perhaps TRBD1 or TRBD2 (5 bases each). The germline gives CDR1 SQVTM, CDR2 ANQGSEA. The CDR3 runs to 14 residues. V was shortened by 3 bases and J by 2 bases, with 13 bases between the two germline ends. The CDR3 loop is CSVDGGSGQETQYF. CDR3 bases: TGCAGCGTTGATGGGGGTTCGGGACAAGAGACCCAGTACTTC. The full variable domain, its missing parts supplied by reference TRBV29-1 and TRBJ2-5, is SAVISQKPSRDICQRGTSLTIQCQVDSQVTMMFWYRQQPGQSLTLIATANQGSEATYESGFVIDKFPISRPNLTFSTLTVSNMSPEDSSIYLCSVDGGSGQETQYFGPGTRLLVL.

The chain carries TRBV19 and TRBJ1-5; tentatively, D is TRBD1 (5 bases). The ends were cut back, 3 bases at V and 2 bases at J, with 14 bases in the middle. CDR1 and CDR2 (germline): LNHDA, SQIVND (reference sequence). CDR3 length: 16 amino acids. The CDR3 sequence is CASSMGAGFGNQPQHF. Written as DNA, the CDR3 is TGTGCCAGTAGTATGGGAGCAGGGTTTGGCAATCAGCCCCAGCATTTT.

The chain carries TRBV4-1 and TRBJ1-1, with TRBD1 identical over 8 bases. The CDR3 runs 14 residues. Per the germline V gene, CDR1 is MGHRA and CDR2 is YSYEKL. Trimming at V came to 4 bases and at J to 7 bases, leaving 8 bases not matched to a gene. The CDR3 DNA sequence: TGCGCCAGCAGCCCACTGACAGGGGAAATTGAAGCTTTCTTT. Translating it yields CASSPLTGEIEAFF.

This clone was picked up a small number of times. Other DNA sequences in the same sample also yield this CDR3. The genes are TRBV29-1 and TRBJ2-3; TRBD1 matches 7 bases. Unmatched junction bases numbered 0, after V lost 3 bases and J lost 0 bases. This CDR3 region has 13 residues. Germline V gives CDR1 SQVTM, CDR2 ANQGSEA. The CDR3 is CSVETGSTDTQYF. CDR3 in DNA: TGCAGCGTTGAGACAGGGAGCACAGATACGCAGTATTTT.

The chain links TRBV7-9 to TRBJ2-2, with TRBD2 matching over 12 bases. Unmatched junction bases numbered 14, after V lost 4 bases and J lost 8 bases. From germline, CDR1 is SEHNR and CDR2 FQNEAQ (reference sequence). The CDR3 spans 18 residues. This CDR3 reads CASSSAIRLAGEYGELFF. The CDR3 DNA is TGTGCCAGCAGCTCCGCAATAAGACTAGCGGGAGAATATGGGGAGCTGTTTTTT.

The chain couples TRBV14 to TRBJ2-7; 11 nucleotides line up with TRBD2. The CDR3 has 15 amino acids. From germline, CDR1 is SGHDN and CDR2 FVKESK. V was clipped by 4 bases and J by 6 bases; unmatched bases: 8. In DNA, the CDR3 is TGTGCCAGCAGCCCGGGGCTAGCGGGAGGTTTCGAGCAGTACTTC. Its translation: CASSPGLAGGFEQYF.